This T cell receptor beta chain came from a study of blood T cell repertoires in COVID-19. Looking at the study overall: The study drew acute and convalescent COVID-19 samples from the United States, Italy and Spain. From T cells, B-cell-depleted T cells, or PBMCs came the material, which was cDNA or gDNA.

Per the study methods: Cell counts per sample came from amplifying reference gene primers. Clones were sequenced by immunoSEQ multiplex PCR, and TCRdb holds only the in-frame ones, with some missing. The DNA gave D and trimming, while V, J and clone size come from that table. The sample gives a few hundred thousand clones, 65% to 90% of which show up once; more than 6% is in the top ten. The CDR3 extends over 11 amino acids. The TCR comes from a human donor in a cohort sampled during active COVID-19. Sequencing was done on a sample of peripheral blood. The chain uses TRBV21-1 and TRBJ2-7; TRBD1, the D gene given by the table, was not confirmed from the DNA. TRBV21-1 has pseudogene status. DNA for the CDR3: TGTGCCGTACCGACAGTATACGAGCAGTACTTC. Its translation is CAVPTVYEQYF.